These 27 T cell receptor beta chains share one sample of origin, sequenced in a study of shared clonotypes between healthy human individuals. Assay used: immunoSEQ multiplex PCR; TCRdb lists only in-frame clones, some missing. The sample lists about 2.3 million clones, about 92% occurring once. The sequenced sample was naive CD4+ T cells from PBMCs. The sample's subset: CD45RA+ positively selected. All receptors come from a man younger than 35 in good health. Some clones in this sample may be carry-over from other donors' samples.

V gene TRBV7-9 combines with J gene TRBJ1-4, with D uncertain. V lost 1 base, J lost 0 bases, and 12 bases lay in between. CDR3 length: 17 residues. The V gene's germline CDR1 is SEHNR and CDR2 FQNEAQ (reference sequence). DNA for the CDR3: TGTGCCAGCAGCTTAGACCTAGGGTCTGCAACTAATGAAAAACTGTTTTTT. Translating it yields CASSLDLGSATNEKLFF.

The J gene is TRBJ2-7, the V gene TRBV29-1; 8 bases are shared with TRBD1. Germline values: CDR1 SQVTM, CDR2 ANQGSEA. There are 13 residues in the CDR3. After removal of 6 bases from V and 5 bases from J, the junction contained 9 bases not matched to a gene. The CDR3 nucleotides are TGCAGCGTCGTTCAGGGGGCAATCCACGAGCAGTACTTC. As protein: CSVVQGAIHEQYF.

V and J are TRBV29-1 and TRBJ1-1; D ambiguous. The CDR3 has 12 residues. V was trimmed by 6 bases and J by 4 bases, leaving 12 bases between them. The V gene's germline CDR1 is SQVTM and CDR2 ANQGSEA. CDR3 DNA: TGCAGCGTCAGAGACATTTCCACTGAAGCTTTCTTT. Encoded protein: CSVRDISTEAFF.

The chain has TRBV5-6 and TRBJ2-4; TRBD2 is a possible D gene (6 bases). Germline CDR1 reads SGHDT; CDR2 reads YYEEEE. V was pared by 4 bases and J by 8 bases, with 16 bases between. CDR3 length: 14 residues. The chain's CDR3 is CASSRYGEVDIQYF. The CDR3 nucleotides read TGTGCCAGCAGCCGCTACGGGGAGGTGGACATTCAGTACTTC.

This chain links TRBV5-1 with TRBJ2-5; 7 nucleotides line up with TRBD2. The CDR3 has 15 residues. The J segment lost 5 bases and the V segment lost 4 bases, leaving 11 bases of the junction unmatched. Germline V gene data show CDR1 as SGHRS and CDR2 as YFSETQ. This chain's CDR3 is CASSQTSGGRETQYF. Written as DNA, the CDR3 is TGCGCCAGCAGCCAAACATCGGGGGGTAGGGAGACCCAGTACTTC. The full variable domain, with the rest looked up from reference TRBV5-1 and TRBJ2-5, is KAGVTQTPRYLIKTRGQQVTLSCSPISGHRSVSWYQQTPGQGLQFLFEYFSETQRNKGNFPGRFSGRQFSNSRSEMNVSTLELGDSALYLCASSQTSGGRETQYFGPGTRLLVL.

The V call is TRBV7-2, the J call TRBJ2-1; the match to TRBD2 covers 9 bases. The J segment lost 4 bases and the V segment lost 1 base, leaving 5 bases of the junction unmatched. Germline CDR1 and CDR2: SGHTA and FQGNSA. The CDR3 runs to 16 residues. The CDR3 reads CASSLELAGPYNEQFF. DNA for the CDR3: TGTGCCAGCAGCTTAGAGCTAGCGGGACCGTACAATGAGCAGTTCTTC. The variable domain in full, completed from reference TRBV7-2 and TRBJ2-1, reads GAGVSQSPSNKVTEKGKDVELRCDPISGHTALYWYRQSLGQGLEFLIYFQGNSAPDKSGLPSDRFSAERTGGSVSTLTIQRTQQEDSAVYLCASSLELAGPYNEQFFGPGTRLTVL.

This clone has only one observation. V usage is TRBV2 and J usage is TRBJ2-7; D uncertain. Germline V gives CDR1 SNHLY, CDR2 FYNNEI. V was clipped by 1 base and J by 3 bases, with 13 bases between them. This CDR3 contains 15 residues. The CDR3 is CASSEGFSHLYEQYF. CDR3 sequence (DNA): TGTGCCAGCAGTGAAGGATTCAGCCACCTCTACGAGCAGTACTTC.

CDR3 in DNA: TGTGCCAGCAGCCTCGGAAGGCTAGCGGAGATTAGCTCCTACGAGCAGTACTTC. Translating it yields CASSLGRLAEISSYEQYF. The chain links TRBV4-2 to TRBJ2-7, with 7 bases that match TRBD2. CDR1 and CDR2 from the germline V gene are LGHNA and YNFKEQ. Germline trimming cut 4 bases from V and 0 bases from J; bases unmatched to any gene: 15. The CDR3 loop spans 18 amino acids.

V usage is TRBV7-3 and J usage is TRBJ2-5; weak D call: TRBD2 (5 bases). Trimming removed 5 bases from V and 4 bases from J, with 14 bases in between. The length of the CDR3 is 14 residues. Germline CDR1 is SGHTA and CDR2 is FQGTGA. The CDR3 DNA reads TGTGCCAGCAGCCGGCGGGCCATAGGAGAGACCCAGTACTTC. Translation gives CASSRRAIGETQYF. The full variable domain, its missing parts supplied by reference TRBV7-3 and TRBJ2-5, is GAGVSQTPSNKVTEKGKYVELRCDPISGHTALYWYRQSLGQGPEFLIYFQGTGAADDSGLPNDRFFAVRPEGSVSTLKIQRTERGDSAVYLCASSRRAIGETQYFGPGTRLLVL.

This chain connects TRBV21-1 to TRBJ1-2; the D segment call TRBD1 is taken from the table without a DNA check. TRBV21-1 counts as a pseudogene. This CDR3 has 16 amino acids. CDR3 sequence (DNA): TGTGCCAGCAGCAAAAGCCCCCAGACAGCCAACTATGGCTACACCTTC. It translates to CASSKSPQTANYGYTF.

This chain connects TRBV6-1 to TRBJ1-2; D may be TRBD1 (5 bases). Germline V CDR1 and CDR2: MNHNS, SASEGT. The CDR3 sequence is 12 residues long. Deletions cut 6 bases from V and 5 bases from J, with 10 bases between. The CDR3 DNA reads TGTGCCAGCAGCGGCAGGGTATATGGCTACACCTTC. Encoded protein: CASSGRVYGYTF.

Concerning this clone: Other DNA sequences of this sample code for an identical CDR3. This chain joins TRBV7-3 and TRBJ2-5; a weak D match, TRBD2 (6 bases). The CDR3 runs to 14 residues. The ends were cut back, 5 bases at V and 2 bases at J, with 12 bases in the middle. Germline V gene data show CDR1 as SGHTA and CDR2 as FQGTGA. The CDR3 is CASSPGRGQETQYF. The CDR3 nucleotides read TGTGCCAGCAGCCCCGGGAGAGGGCAAGAGACCCAGTACTTC.

This clone was found once. J is TRBJ1-1 and V is TRBV18; TRBD1 might be the D (6 bases). The V end lost 3 bases, the J end lost 0 bases, and 11 bases lay between the germline ends. The V gene's germline CDR1 is KGHSH and CDR2 LQKENI. The CDR3 is 15 amino acids. The chain's CDR3 is CASSPIRDMNTEAFF. The CDR3, as DNA: TGTGCCAGCTCACCTATAAGGGACATGAACACTGAAGCTTTCTTT.

In regard to this clone: Other DNA sequences within the sample encode an identical CDR3. The chain is built from TRBV28 and TRBJ1-2; D possibly corresponds to TRBD1 (6 bases). Germline assignment: CDR1 MDHEN and CDR2 SYDVKM. The ends were cut back, 3 bases at V and 5 bases at J, with 10 bases in the middle. This CDR3 contains 13 residues. CDR3 loop: CASSFGGAYGYTF. As DNA, the CDR3 is TGTGCCAGCAGTTTCGGGGGGGCTTATGGCTACACCTTC.

The chain joins TRBV28 to TRBJ2-7; 10 nucleotides align to TRBD2. J gave up 0 bases and V 6 bases, and 5 bases lay outside the gene matches. CDR3 length: 15 residues. Germline values: CDR1 MDHEN, CDR2 SYDVKM. The CDR3 protein is CASSSPSGGSYEQYF. Here the CDR3 DNA reads TGTGCCAGCAGCTCTCCTAGCGGGGGCTCCTACGAGCAGTACTTC.

V and J are TRBV7-3 and TRBJ2-7; the match to TRBD2 covers 7 bases. CDR1 and CDR2 from the germline V gene are SGHTA and FQGTGA. Trimming removed 1 base from V and 3 bases from J; junction bases left unmatched: 3. The CDR3 totals 14 residues. For the CDR3, the DNA is TGTGCCAGCAGCTTAAAGGGCGGGAGCTACGAGCAGTACTTC. This encodes CASSLKGGSYEQYF.

This clone was observed once. Other DNA sequences within the sample encode an identical CDR3. The chain combines TRBV2 with TRBJ2-7, with D perhaps TRBD1 (5 bases). CDR1 and CDR2 from the germline V gene are SNHLY and FYNNEI. CDR3 size: 13 residues. Trimming took off 3 bases at V and 6 bases at J, with 12 bases between the two ends. The DNA of the CDR3 is TGTGCCAGCAGTGAGCAAGGGGTGGGCGAGCAGTACTTC. This encodes CASSEQGVGEQYF.

The chain is built from TRBV5-8 and TRBJ2-7, with a weak D call TRBD1 (6 bases). The CDR3 sequence is 15 residues long. The germline V gene has CDR1 SGHTS and CDR2 YDEGEE. V was clipped by 6 bases and J by 6 bases, with 22 bases between them. The chain's CDR3 is CASNFLIRGKGEQYF. The CDR3 DNA is TGTGCCAGCAACTTCCTAATCAGGGGAAAGGGCGAGCAGTACTTC.

This sequence joins TRBV15 and TRBJ1-2, with D uncertain. This CDR3 region has 16 residues. The germline V gene has CDR1 LNHNV and CDR2 YYDKDF (reference sequence). V gave up 3 bases and J gave up 8 bases, with 22 bases separating them. CDR3 in DNA: TGTGCCACCAGCAGCCCCCGCCCGCCTTCCTTTGGGGGCTACACCTTC. This sequence encodes CATSSPRPPSFGGYTF.

The V and J genes are TRBV7-2 and TRBJ2-7; 10 nucleotides line up with TRBD1. V shed 3 bases, J shed 5 bases, and the junction held 10 bases outside the gene matches. The germline CDR1 and CDR2 sequences are SGHTA and FQGNSA. CDR3 length: 16 residues. CDR3 sequence (DNA): TGTGCCAGCAGCTTTTCCCCCCGGGACAGGGGTAACGAGCAGTACTTC. Encoded protein: CASSFSPRDRGNEQYF.

The chain uses TRBV28 and TRBJ1-5, with D tentatively TRBD1 (6 bases). The CDR3 consists of 15 residues. V lost 3 bases and J lost 6, with 15 bases in between. CDR1 and CDR2 (germline): MDHEN, SYDVKM. CDR3 nucleotide sequence: TGTGCCAGCAGTTTTGGAAAGGGGGGGAGTCAGCCCCAGCATTTT. Translating gives CASSFGKGGSQPQHF.

About this clone itself: Other DNA sequences in the sample encode the same CDR3. The chain links TRBV2 to TRBJ1-4; D is undetermined. V was pared by 2 bases and J by 6 bases, with 4 bases between. The CDR3 spans 12 residues. Per germline, CDR1 SNHLY and CDR2 FYNNEI. The CDR3 bases are TGTGCCAGCAGTGAACGAGATGAAAAACTGTTTTTT. Translated, it gives CASSERDEKLFF.

The chain has TRBV6-1 and TRBJ2-7; TRBD2 might be the D (5 bases). The V end was cut by 4 bases, the J end by 2 bases, with 15 bases between. Germline values: CDR1 MNHNS, CDR2 SASEGT. The length of the CDR3 is 15 residues. As DNA, the CDR3 is TGTGCCAGCAGTGCCAAGTCCACTAGGCCCTACGAGCAGTACTTC. It translates to CASSAKSTRPYEQYF.

This clone was observed once. The V gene is TRBV7-3, the J gene TRBJ2-1; perhaps D is TRBD1 or TRBD2 (5 bases each). The germline V gene encodes CDR1 SGHTA and CDR2 FQGTGA. V was trimmed by 5 bases and J by 5 bases, leaving 16 bases between them. The CDR3 has 15 residues. CDR3: CASSPERGVHNEQFF. The CDR3 DNA follows: TGTGCCAGCAGCCCGGAAAGAGGGGTCCACAATGAGCAGTTCTTC.

This clone has more than one count but fewer than ten. This chain links TRBV2 with TRBJ1-1; no clear D gene. The CDR3 runs 12 residues. V dropped 3 bases and J dropped 4 bases, with 6 bases sitting between them. The germline V gene has CDR1 SNHLY and CDR2 FYNNEI. The CDR3 loop is CASSEGFTEAFF. CDR3 coding DNA: TGTGCCAGCAGTGAGGGGTTCACTGAAGCTTTCTTT. The full variable domain, rest sourced from reference TRBV2 and TRBJ1-1, is EPEVTQTPSHQVTQMGQEVILRCVPISNHLYFYWYRQILGQKVEFLVSFYNNEISEKSEIFDDQFSVERPDGSNFTLKIRSTKLEDSAMYFCASSEGFTEAFFGQGTRLTVV.

The chain uses TRBV5-6 and TRBJ2-3; D unclear. There are 14 residues in the CDR3. Germline-derived CDR1 and CDR2 are SGHDT and YYEEEE. Trimming cost V 0 bases and J 6 bases, with 11 bases left between them. This CDR3 is CASSLGPSRDTQYF. As DNA, the CDR3 is TGTGCCAGCAGCTTGGGGCCTAGTAGGGATACGCAGTATTTT.

The chain couples TRBV5-1 to TRBJ2-7; 8 positions agree with TRBD1. Trimming removed 4 bases from V and 4 bases from J; junction bases left unmatched: 7. This CDR3 contains 14 residues. In germline, CDR1 is SGHRS, CDR2 YFSETQ. The CDR3 DNA sequence: TGCGCCAGCAGCCGACCGGGACAGGATTACGAGCAGTACTTC. Amino acids: CASSRPGQDYEQYF.